The next 25 T cell receptor beta chains were all read from a single sample in a study of tissue T cells after allogeneic stem cell transplantation. Here immunoSEQ multiplex PCR was the method, and the copy in TCRdb shows in-frame clones only, minus some. The repertoire consists of more than 20,000 clones, with over 55% occurring once and the leading ten covering around 0.62%. The specimen was spleen. The receptors were gathered from a female BALB/c mouse in good health. The mice in this strain carry MHC haplotype H2-d.

In this sample, this clone turned up once. Gene names and germline match the mouse. The read ends 1 residue early relative to the CDR3; the germline J gene fills the gap. The rearrangement joins TRBV29 to TRBJ1-1; D possibly corresponds to TRBD1 (6 bases). CDR1 and CDR2 from the germline V gene are MSHET and SYDVDS. The CDR3 has 14 residues. Trimming took 6 bases from V and 0 from J, leaving 11 bases between them. The part of the CDR3 DNA that was read is TGTGCTAGCAGCGGACAGTCCGCAAACACAGAAGTCTTC. Translated, it gives CASSGQSANTEVF. The full CDR3 protein is CASSGQSANTEVFF.

Concerning this clone: Each gene name is a mouse one. The sequenced part of the CDR3 DNA is TGTGCCAGCGGTGATGAAGGACTGGGGTATGAACAGTAC. Its protein product is CASGDEGLGYEQY. The whole CDR3 region reads CASGDEGLGYEQYF. This chain joins TRBV13-2 and TRBJ2-7; TRBD2 agrees at 9 bases. The DNA ends 1 residue before the CDR3 does, and the rest of the CDR3 is filled in from the germline J gene. V dropped 0 bases and J dropped 4; count of bases not matched to a gene: 2. The germline CDR1 and CDR2 sequences are NNHNN and SYGAGS (reference sequence). The CDR3 spans 14 residues.

The table lists this clone with a count of one. Gene names and germline refer to mouse. The CDR3 goes on 1 residue after the read ends, and that part is filled in from the germline J gene. V and J are TRBV19 and TRBJ2-4; a weak D match, TRBD2 (5 bases). Trimming shortened V by 6 bases and J by 1 base, and 9 bases separated the two germline ends. Germline assignment: CDR1 FNHDT and CDR2 SITEND (reference sequence). The CDR3 extends over 13 amino acids. The CDR3: CASTLGGQNTLYF. Partial CDR3 DNA: TGTGCCAGCACCCTTGGGGGTCAAAACACCTTGTAC.

For this clone: Each gene name is a mouse one. The read ends 1 residue early relative to the CDR3; the germline J gene fills the gap. The V and J genes are TRBV13-3 and TRBJ2-2; 10 bases line up with TRBD1. The CDR3 is made up of 15 amino acids. V shed 5 bases and J 4 bases; nucleotides not matched to a gene: 5. Germline assignment: CDR1 NNHDY and CDR2 SYVADS. This CDR3 is CASRPGTGATGQLYF. Partial CDR3 DNA: TGTGCCAGCAGACCCGGGACAGGGGCCACCGGGCAGCTCTAC. Full variable domain (remainder filled in from reference TRBV13-3 and TRBJ2-2): EAAVTQSPRSKVAVTGGKVTLSCHQTNNHDYMYWYRQDTGHGLRLIHYSYVADSTEKGDIPDGYKASRPSQENFSLILELASLSQTAVYFCASRPGTGATGQLYFGEGSKLTVL.

Regarding this clone: Relative to the germline gene, one junction end is altered; a read error may explain this. Mouse germline and gene names are used. CDR3 sequence reads: CACSAPGGALAEQFF. CDR3 DNA, as far as it was read: TGCGCCTGCAGTGCCCCTGGGGGGGCGCTTGCTGAGCAGTTC. V gene TRBV1 combines with J gene TRBJ2-1, with 10 bases that match TRBD2. The read ends 1 residue shy of where the CDR3 ends; the end is completed using the germline J gene. The CDR3 has 15 amino acids. Germline assignment: CDR1 NSQYPW and CDR2 LRSPGD (reference sequence).

The sample holds a few counts of this clone. Gene names and germline match the mouse. The DNA ends 1 residue before the CDR3 does, and the rest of the CDR3 is filled in from the germline J gene. The chain links TRBV19 to TRBJ2-7, with 11 positions matching TRBD2. There are 13 residues in the CDR3. J gave up 4 bases and V 3 bases, and 0 bases lay outside the gene matches. The germline gives CDR1 FNHDT, CDR2 SITEND (reference sequence). The CDR3 bases that were read are TGTGCCAGCAGTAGGGACTGGGGGTATGAACAGTAC. Its protein is CASSRDWGYEQY. The entire CDR3 protein is CASSRDWGYEQYF.

Worth noting for this clone: Gene names are the mouse ones. The read is 1 residue too short to cover the CDR3 end, so that end is filled in from the germline J gene. J is TRBJ2-1 and V is TRBV13-1; TRBD2 is a possible D gene (6 bases). Germline V gene data show CDR1 as NSHNY and CDR2 as SYGAGN. Trimming left V 7 bases short and J 1 base short, with 6 bases between. The CDR3 extends over 12 amino acids. The sequenced part of the CDR3 DNA is TGTGCCAGCTGGGGGAACTATGCTGAGCAGTTC. Protein product: CASWGNYAEQF. The whole CDR3 is CASWGNYAEQFF.

In the case of this clone: The genes are named according to mouse. Coverage ceases 1 residue before the CDR3 finishes, and the germline J gene fills in the end. The chain combines TRBV20 with TRBJ2-7, with 7 bases identical to TRBD2. With V trimmed by 2 bases and J by 0 bases, 4 bases remained unmatched. Germline-derived CDR1 and CDR2 are GFQATS and STVNSAI. The CDR3 contains 14 residues. The CDR3 region is CGARSGGGSYEQYF. The CDR3 DNA, read in part, is TGTGGTGCTAGGTCCGGGGGGGGCTCCTATGAACAGTAC.

As concerns this clone: Gene names follow the mouse nomenclature. The missing CDR3 end, 1 residue past where the read stops, is filled in from the germline J gene. V is TRBV13-1 and J is TRBJ1-6; 7 positions agree with TRBD1. TRBJ1-6 carries the ORF label, with uncertain function. Trimming at V came to 3 bases and at J to 4 bases, leaving 1 base not matched to a gene. This CDR3 has 14 amino acids. Germline V gene sequence: CDR1 NSHNY, CDR2 SYGAGN. The CDR3 sequence: CASSGGQYNSPLYF. CDR3 DNA, as far as it was read: TGTGCCAGCAGTGGGGGACAGTATAATTCGCCCCTCTAC.

A word on this clone: Gene names are the mouse ones. Sequencing ends 1 residue short of the CDR3 end; the germline J gene provides the rest. The rearrangement uses TRBV1 and TRBJ2-1; D possibly corresponds to TRBD1 (5 bases). Germline CDR1 is NSQYPW and CDR2 is LRSPGD (reference sequence). V was trimmed by 1 base and J by 6 bases, leaving 13 bases between them. This CDR3 spans 15 amino acids. The CDR3 here is CTCSAVGQGFAEQFF. CDR3 DNA, as far as it was read: TGCACCTGCAGTGCAGTAGGGCAGGGATTTGCTGAGCAGTTC.

Comments on this clone: These gene names are mouse names. The read gets to within 1 residue of the CDR3 end, and the germline J gene fills in the rest. The V and J genes are TRBV17 and TRBJ1-4; no reliable D call. V shed 0 bases and J shed 7 bases, with 3 bases lying between them. The CDR3 extends over 12 amino acids. Germline V gives CDR1 MNHDT, CDR2 YYDKIL. Incomplete CDR3 DNA: TGTGCTAGCAGTAGAGATATCGAAAGATTATTT. It codes for CASSRDIERLF. The complete CDR3 sequence is CASSRDIERLFF.

Concerning this clone itself: These gene names are mouse names. The sequenced CDR3 bases are TGTGCCAGTGCCGGGACAGGGGTCTATGAACAGTAC. Its protein product is CASAGTGVYEQY. The complete CDR3 protein is CASAGTGVYEQYF. This chain uses TRBV13-2 with TRBJ2-7, with 10 bases identical to TRBD1. The read finishes 1 residue shy of the CDR3 end, and the germline J gene is used to complete it. V was clipped by 8 bases and J by 3 bases; unmatched bases: 5. The CDR3 is 13 amino acids. CDR1 and CDR2 from the germline V gene are NNHNN and SYGAGS (reference sequence).

This clone was detected a few times. The genes and germline here are from mouse. The sequenced fragment ends 1 residue before the CDR3 boundary, so the rest is inferred from the germline J gene. The chain couples TRBV13-3 to TRBJ2-4; TRBD1 agrees at 8 bases. The CDR3 totals 15 residues. Germline CDR1 is NNHDY and CDR2 is SYVADS. After removal of 1 base from V and 1 base from J, the junction contained 2 bases not matched to a gene. CDR3 bases read: TGTGCCAGCAGTGATAGGGGACAGGGTCAAAACACCTTGTAC. It yields the protein CASSDRGQGQNTLY. The complete CDR3 reads CASSDRGQGQNTLYF.

With respect to this clone: The genes and germline here are from mouse. Read sequence stops 1 residue before the CDR3 end, and the germline J gene provides the missing end. J is TRBJ2-4 and V is TRBV1; D is possibly TRBD2 (6 bases). This CDR3 comprises 14 residues. Trimming shortened V by 1 base and J by 6 bases, and 11 bases separated the two germline ends. Looked up from germline, CDR1 is NSQYPW and CDR2 is LRSPGD (reference sequence). Partial CDR3 DNA: TGCACCTGCAGTGCAGCTGCCTGGGGTAACACCTTGTAC. This sequence encodes CTCSAAAWGNTLY. In full, the CDR3 reads CTCSAAAWGNTLYF.

A note on this clone: Gene names denote mouse genes. Read coverage stops 1 residue before the CDR3 terminus; the germline J gene supplies the remainder. In the same sample, other DNA sequences code for this CDR3. V is TRBV1 and J is TRBJ1-6; 9 nucleotides agree with TRBD1. TRBJ1-6 is annotated as an ORF whose role is uncertain. The J segment lost 3 bases and the V segment lost 4 bases, leaving 1 base of the junction unmatched. CDR3 length: 15 amino acids. In germline, CDR1 is NSQYPW, CDR2 LRSPGD (reference sequence). This CDR3 reads CTCSGGQGYNSPLYF. The part of the CDR3 DNA that was read is TGCACCTGCAGTGGGGGACAGGGCTATAATTCGCCCCTCTAC.

This clone was recorded a few times. The genes are named according to mouse. The read ends 1 residue early relative to the CDR3; the germline J gene fills the gap. This chain uses TRBV1 with TRBJ1-5; D is undetermined. Trimming took 1 base from V and 4 from J, leaving 5 bases between them. Looked up from germline, CDR1 is NSQYPW and CDR2 is LRSPGD (reference sequence). CDR3 size: 13 residues. The CDR3 loop is CTCSAGQNQAPLF. The covered CDR3 bases are TGCACCTGCAGTGCAGGACAAAACCAGGCTCCGCTT.

Regarding this clone: Here the gene names and germline are mouse. The sequence runs out 1 residue before the end of the CDR3; the remainder is reconstructed from the germline J gene. Different DNA sequences within this sample yield the same CDR3. The chain has TRBV5 and TRBJ1-6; unclear D gene. TRBJ1-6 is annotated as an ORF whose role is uncertain. The CDR3 totals 14 residues. Trimming pared 2 bases from V and 3 bases from J, leaving 5 bases between. CDR1 and CDR2 from the germline V gene are LGHNA and YNLKQL (reference sequence). CDR3 DNA (partial): TGTGCCAGCAGCCAACAGAGCTATAATTCGCCCCTCTAC. Protein: CASSQQSYNSPLY. The whole CDR3 sequence is CASSQQSYNSPLYF.

By share, this clone counts as medium-sized (0.01 to 0.1%). Mouse gene names apply. Read coverage stops 1 residue before the CDR3 terminus; the germline J gene supplies the remainder. The genes are TRBV15 and TRBJ2-7, with TRBD1 as a possible D gene (6 bases). Germline lookup yields CDR1 SGHND and CDR2 FRSKSL. V was trimmed by 4 bases and J by 5 bases, leaving 9 bases between them. CDR3 length equals 12 residues. This CDR3 is CASSSTGNEQYF. The part of the CDR3 DNA that was read is TGTGCCAGCAGTTCAACAGGGAATGAACAGTAC.

This clone was found a few times. Mouse gene names and germline throughout. The read ends 1 residue before the CDR3 terminus; that terminus is restored from the germline J gene. J is TRBJ1-4 and V is TRBV2; D remains ambiguous. Germline V gene lookup returns CDR1 LGHNA and CDR2 YSYQKL. Trimming took off 3 bases at V and 3 bases at J, with 8 bases between the two ends. This CDR3 has 14 residues. The CDR3 sequence is CASSQPNTNERLFF. The sequenced CDR3 bases are TGTGCCAGCAGCCAGCCAAATACCAACGAAAGATTATTT.

Points on this clone: Gene names and germline refer to mouse. Sequencing ends 1 residue short of the CDR3 end; the germline J gene provides the rest. V and J are TRBV13-1 and TRBJ2-7; 10 nucleotides agree with TRBD1. The germline gives CDR1 NSHNY, CDR2 SYGAGN. This CDR3 contains 14 residues. V shed 3 bases and J 6 bases; nucleotides not matched to a gene: 6. This chain's CDR3 is CASSGRQGAFEQYF. CDR3 DNA (partial): TGTGCCAGCAGTGGCAGACAGGGGGCCTTTGAACAGTAC.

About this clone: Gene names and germline match the mouse. Coverage ceases 1 residue before the CDR3 finishes, and the germline J gene fills in the end. The chain combines TRBV3 with TRBJ1-1, with 9 nucleotides matching TRBD1. In germline, CDR1 is SNHLY, CDR2 FYNGKV (reference sequence). V was pared by 3 bases and J by 3 bases, with 5 bases of the junction left unmatched. This CDR3 has 15 amino acids. The CDR3 bases that were read are TGTGCCAGCAGCTTTGAGGACAGGGGAGACACAGAAGTCTTC. Its protein product is CASSFEDRGDTEVF. The whole CDR3 protein reads CASSFEDRGDTEVFF.

Details on this clone: Gene labels here are mouse ones. The read falls 1 residue short of the CDR3 end, and the missing part is taken from the germline J gene. The V gene is TRBV1, the J gene TRBJ1-2, with D perhaps TRBD1 (6 bases). V was trimmed by 0 bases and J by 3 bases, leaving 14 bases between them. Germline V gene lookup returns CDR1 NSQYPW and CDR2 LRSPGD (reference sequence). CDR3 length: 16 amino acids. CDR3 DNA, as far as it was read: TGCACCTGCAGTGCAGATCAGGCAGGGGTGTACTCCGACTACACC. Its translation is CTCSADQAGVYSDYT. The full CDR3 protein is CTCSADQAGVYSDYTF.

Note on this clone: The gene names given are mouse names. Read data end 1 residue before the CDR3 end; the end is taken from the germline J gene. This chain uses TRBV3 with TRBJ2-7; 8 positions agree with TRBD1. V gave up 1 base and J gave up 5 bases; unmatched junction bases: 1. Germline CDR1 reads SNHLY; CDR2 reads FYNGKV (reference sequence). The CDR3 length is 13 residues. The CDR3 loop reads CASSLETGDEQYF. The CDR3 DNA, read in part, is TGTGCCAGCAGCTTAGAGACAGGGGATGAACAGTAC.

Note on this clone: The gene symbols are mouse symbols. The read ends 1 residue shy of where the CDR3 ends; the end is completed using the germline J gene. The chain recombines TRBV24 with TRBJ1-4; possibly TRBD1 for D (5 bases). Germline V CDR1 and CDR2: KGHTA, FRNEEI. This CDR3 region has 16 residues. The germline V and J ends were trimmed by 0 bases and 6 bases, with 14 bases remaining between them. CDR3 DNA (partial): TGTGCCAGCAGTCTGTATCGGCAGGGAAGGGACGAAAGATTATTT. It specifies CASSLYRQGRDERLF. The CDR3 as a whole reads CASSLYRQGRDERLFF.

With respect to this clone: Mouse gene names apply. The read halts 1 residue ahead of the CDR3 end, with the missing end drawn from the germline J gene. The chain links TRBV5 to TRBJ2-5; D possibly matches TRBD1 or TRBD2 (6 bases each). CDR3 size: 14 residues. V shed 2 bases and J shed 6 bases, with 12 bases lying between them. CDR1 is LGHNA and CDR2 is YNLKQL in the germline V gene (reference sequence). CDR3 loop: CASSQSGGSDTQYF. The part of the CDR3 DNA that was read is TGTGCCAGCAGCCAAAGCGGGGGCAGTGACACCCAGTAC.